Shown below are 27 T cell receptor beta chains from a single sample sequenced in a study of PD-L1 blockade in urothelial cancer. Sequencing used immunoSEQ multiplex PCR; TCRdb keeps in-frame clones, though not all of them. The data contain about 45,000 clones, around 82% of them singletons. The time point here: peripheral blood 6 weeks after treatment start. Sequencing used PBMCs, obtained around atezolizumab (anti-PD-L1) treatment. These receptors all come from a man aged 55 to 70 with urothelial cancer.

This chain links TRBV29-1 with TRBJ2-3; D unclear. Germline CDR1 reads SQVTM; CDR2 reads ANQGSEA. CDR3 length: 15 amino acids. Trimming took off 5 bases at V and 5 bases at J, with 20 bases between the two ends. For the CDR3, the DNA is TGCAGCGTTTTAAGAACCCAAGCTGTAGTAGATACGCAGTATTTT. Its protein is CSVLRTQAVVDTQYF.

The chain employs TRBV21-1 and TRBJ1-5. TRBV21-1 is recorded as a pseudogene. This CDR3 is 11 amino acids long. The CDR3 protein is CANGGDQPQHF. CDR3 in DNA: TGTGCCAACGGCGGAGATCAGCCCCAGCATTTT.

The chain combines TRBV10-3 with TRBJ2-3; D gene unclear. Germline assignment: CDR1 ENHRY and CDR2 SYGVKD. V lost 0 bases to trimming and J lost 6 bases, with 4 bases between them. The CDR3 is 12 residues long. CDR3 sequence reads: CAISESEDTQYF. In nucleotides, the CDR3 is TGTGCCATCAGTGAGTCGGAGGATACGCAGTATTTT.

This clone was seen a few times. The V gene is TRBV5-8, the J gene TRBJ1-3, with TRBD1 matching over 8 bases. The ends lost 1 base at V and 1 base at J; junction bases unmatched: 4. Germline V gene lookup returns CDR1 SGHTS and CDR2 YDEGEE. The CDR3 has 16 amino acids. The chain's CDR3 is CASSLTGGLSGNTIYF. The CDR3 nucleotides read TGTGCCAGCAGCTTGACAGGGGGATTATCTGGAAACACCATATATTTT.

This chain links TRBV28 with TRBJ1-4; no clear D. CDR1 MDHEN and CDR2 SYDVKM come from the germline V gene. The V end lost 2 bases, the J end lost 6 bases, and 16 bases lay between the germline ends. This CDR3 is 16 amino acids long. For the CDR3, the DNA is TGTGCCAGCAGTTTAAATAGTCCCCTGATAGATGAAAAACTGTTTTTT. It specifies CASSLNSPLIDEKLFF.

V and J are TRBV6-5 and TRBJ1-5; a possible D gene is TRBD1 (5 bases). V was shortened by 8 bases and J by 5 bases, with 16 bases between the two germline ends. Germline V gives CDR1 MNHEY, CDR2 SVGAGI. The CDR3 is 14 residues long. In nucleotides, the CDR3 is TGTGCCAGCGGGGTAGGGCAGGGTTATCAGCCCCAGCATTTT. Translation gives CASGVGQGYQPQHF.

This chain connects TRBV19 to TRBJ1-5; no clear D. The CDR3 spans 14 residues. Germline-derived CDR1 and CDR2 are LNHDA and SQIVND (reference sequence). V lost 1 base and J lost 6, with 10 bases in between. CDR3 sequence (DNA): TGTGCCAGTAGTATAGTACCGCACAGTCAGCCCCAGCATTTT. It specifies CASSIVPHSQPQHF.

This chain uses TRBV11-3 with TRBJ1-5; possible D gene TRBD1, 5 bases. Germline assignment: CDR1 SGHNT and CDR2 YENEEA. The CDR3 covers 19 residues. The ends were cut back, 2 bases at V and 2 bases at J, with 22 bases in the middle. CDR3 amino acids: CASSLRHGRAWGGNQPQHF. The CDR3 DNA is TGTGCCAGCAGCTTAAGGCACGGCAGGGCTTGGGGTGGCAATCAGCCCCAGCATTTT.

This rearrangement joins TRBV2 to TRBJ2-1; D is possibly TRBD2 (7 bases). The germline CDR1 and CDR2 sequences are SNHLY and FYNNEI. Trimming removed 4 bases at V and 8 bases at J, with 18 bases between. This CDR3 has 15 residues. CDR3 loop: CASSVGGGGGYEQFF. CDR3 DNA: TGTGCCAGCAGTGTTGGAGGGGGGGGTGGGTATGAGCAGTTCTTC.

The chain recombines TRBV29-1 with TRBJ1-2; 7 nucleotides align to TRBD1. V shed 4 bases, J shed 6 bases, and the junction held 5 bases outside the gene matches. CDR3 size: 12 residues. Germline V CDR1 and CDR2: SQVTM, ANQGSEA. DNA of the CDR3: TGCAGCGTTGTTTCAGGGGGGCATGGCTACACCTTC. Residues: CSVVSGGHGYTF.

The chain links TRBV28 to TRBJ2-7; 7 bases are shared with TRBD2. CDR1 is MDHEN and CDR2 is SYDVKM in the germline V gene. V trimming: 5 bases; J trimming: 5 bases; junction bases outside the gene matches: 12. CDR3 length equals 15 residues. CDR3 residues: CASSTLEAGENEQYF. The CDR3 nucleotides are TGTGCCAGCAGTACTTTGGAGGCGGGAGAAAACGAGCAGTACTTC.

The rearrangement links TRBV28 to TRBJ1-2; 8 positions agree with TRBD1. CDR3 length: 13 residues. CDR1 MDHEN and CDR2 SYDVKM come from the germline V gene. CDR3 loop: CAAKAGGEYGYTF. The CDR3 DNA reads TGTGCAGCAAAGGCAGGGGGCGAGTATGGCTACACCTTC.

The chain recombines TRBV7-6 with TRBJ1-4; no clear D. The germline CDR1 and CDR2 sequences are SGHVS and FNYEAQ. This CDR3 has 16 amino acids. Trimming pared 5 bases from V and 0 bases from J, leaving 13 bases between. The CDR3 reads CASSKRAQATNEKLFF. In DNA form, the CDR3 reads TGTGCCAGCAGCAAGCGGGCCCAGGCAACTAATGAAAAACTGTTTTTT.

The chain carries TRBV19 and TRBJ1-2; D is undetermined. V gave up 7 bases and J gave up 3 bases, with 9 bases separating them. The CDR3 loop spans 12 amino acids. Per germline, CDR1 LNHDA and CDR2 SQIVND (reference sequence). CDR3 residues: CASNAGDYGYTF. CDR3 DNA sequence: TGTGCCAGTAACGCAGGTGACTATGGCTACACCTTC.

This clone was recorded a few times. V is TRBV28 and J is TRBJ2-7; D might be TRBD2 (6 bases). This CDR3 has 15 residues. V was shortened by 5 bases and J by 3 bases, with 17 bases between the two germline ends. The V gene's germline CDR1 is MDHEN and CDR2 SYDVKM. The CDR3 is CASSPGLTMGYEQYF. The CDR3 DNA sequence: TGTGCCAGCAGTCCGGGACTCACGATGGGCTACGAGCAGTACTTC.

The V gene is TRBV28, the J gene TRBJ1-2; 11 nucleotides align to TRBD1. Per germline, CDR1 MDHEN and CDR2 SYDVKM. The CDR3 runs to 16 residues. Germline trimming cut 2 bases from V and 7 bases from J; bases unmatched to any gene: 9. This CDR3 is CASSLSLWTGGAGYTF. CDR3 sequence (DNA): TGTGCCAGCAGTTTAAGTCTTTGGACAGGGGGCGCTGGCTACACCTTC.

This chain links TRBV5-6 with TRBJ1-4, with 7 bases that match TRBD1. This CDR3 has 15 amino acids. V trimming: 3 bases; J trimming: 7 bases; junction bases outside the gene matches: 9. The germline V gene has CDR1 SGHDT and CDR2 YYEEEE. This chain's CDR3 is CASSSLTGFGEKLFF. DNA for the CDR3: TGTGCCAGCAGCTCCCTGACAGGGTTTGGTGAAAAACTGTTTTTT.

Only one count was recorded for this clone. The rearrangement links TRBV6-6 to TRBJ2-2, with 8 bases that match TRBD1. Germline CDR1 MNHNY, CDR2 SVGAGI (reference sequence). V gave up 4 bases and J gave up 6 bases; unmatched junction bases: 7. The CDR3 contains 15 residues. CDR3 loop: CASSSEQGEAGELFF. DNA for the CDR3: TGTGCCAGCAGTTCGGAACAGGGGGAGGCCGGGGAGCTGTTTTTT.

This chain links TRBV19 with TRBJ1-1, with TRBD1 identical over 8 bases. The CDR3 runs to 15 residues. Germline CDR1 LNHDA, CDR2 SQIVND (reference sequence). V shed 5 bases and J 4 bases; nucleotides not matched to a gene: 9. This CDR3 is CASSVTTGVGTEAFF. As DNA, the CDR3 is TGTGCCAGTAGTGTTACGACAGGGGTAGGCACTGAAGCTTTCTTT.

The chain carries TRBV19 and TRBJ1-5; tentatively, D is TRBD1 (5 bases). Trimming pared 1 base from V and 6 bases from J, leaving 7 bases between. The CDR3 runs to 13 residues. Germline V gives CDR1 LNHDA, CDR2 SQIVND (reference sequence). The chain's CDR3 is CASSIGGGQPQHF. The DNA of the CDR3 is TGTGCCAGTAGTATAGGGGGCGGTCAGCCCCAGCATTTT.

The chain carries TRBV6-4 and TRBJ1-1; TRBD1 aligns across 7 bases. The CDR3 spans 14 residues. The germline V gene encodes CDR1 MRHNA and CDR2 SNTAGT. V shed 6 bases, J shed 13 bases, and the junction held 17 bases outside the gene matches. The CDR3 loop reads CASRPNRDSFEVFF. CDR3 in DNA: TGTGCCAGCAGACCCAACCGGGACAGCTTTGAGGTTTTCTTT.

The chain couples TRBV6-5 to TRBJ1-2, with 9 bases aligning to TRBD1. Trimming removed 2 bases from V and 8 bases from J; junction bases left unmatched: 9. The length of the CDR3 is 15 residues. CDR1 is MNHEY and CDR2 is SVGAGI in the germline V gene. The chain's CDR3 is CASSYLGQGTGGYTF. For the CDR3, the DNA is TGTGCCAGCAGTTACCTTGGACAGGGGACAGGAGGCTACACCTTC.

The chain carries TRBV7-2 and TRBJ1-3; D may be TRBD1 (5 bases). CDR1 SGHTA and CDR2 FQGNSA come from the germline V gene. Trimming cost V 0 bases and J 1 base, with 7 bases left between them. There are 15 residues in the CDR3. This CDR3 is CASSLAPGSGNTIYF. CDR3 nucleotides: TGTGCCAGCAGCTTAGCGCCAGGGTCTGGAAACACCATATATTTT.

The rearrangement joins TRBV21-1 to TRBJ2-5; the tabulated D call, TRBD1, remains unverified against the DNA. TRBV21-1 is described as a pseudogene. The CDR3 is made up of 16 amino acids. The CDR3 loop reads CASLGLTGGGQETQYF. The CDR3 DNA reads TGTGCCAGCTTGGGCTTGACAGGGGGTGGGCAAGAGACCCAGTACTTC.

The count of this clone is one. The chain links TRBV29-1 to TRBJ2-1; D is possibly TRBD2 (5 bases). Germline-derived CDR1 and CDR2 are SQVTM and ANQGSEA. This CDR3 is built from 13 residues. Trimming took off 0 bases at V and 6 bases at J, with 9 bases between the two ends. The CDR3 DNA sequence: TGCAGCGTTGAAGAGTCACTAGGCAATGAGCAGTTCTTC. It yields the protein CSVEESLGNEQFF.

The V and J genes are TRBV2 and TRBJ2-1, with D perhaps TRBD1 (5 bases). V was shortened by 6 bases and J by 9 bases, with 15 bases between the two germline ends. This CDR3 comprises 13 residues. CDR1 is SNHLY and CDR2 is FYNNEI in the germline V gene. Written as DNA, the CDR3 is TGTGCCAGCAGGGAGACAGCTACAATTGAGCAGTTCTTC. Translating it yields CASRETATIEQFF.

The chain couples TRBV5-1 to TRBJ2-7, with TRBD2 identical over 8 bases. The CDR3 spans 15 residues. Germline loops: CDR1 SGHRS, CDR2 YFSETQ. After removal of 4 bases from V and 3 bases from J, the junction contained 9 bases not matched to a gene. Here the CDR3 reads CASSIRGSGSYEQYF. CDR3 DNA: TGCGCCAGCAGCATACGAGGGAGCGGGAGCTACGAGCAGTACTTC.